This passage covers 28 T cell receptor beta chains from one sample sequenced in a study of T cell responses to AZD1222 COVID-19 vaccine (dated by TCRdb to the early 2020s). The library relied on the immunoSEQ multiplex PCR assay. TCRdb's version of the immuneACCESS table is confined to in-frame rearrangements and falls short of the full clone set. An unresolved V gene accounts for under half of the shortfall where checked; the remainder is of unknown origin. Here the sample has 180,000 or so clones; roughly 89% occur a single time. Of the sample, under 2% falls within the top ten clones. The time point label, as the study defines it: baseline before first vaccination. This material consisted of peripheral blood, taken on day 0 of AZD1222 vaccination. These receptors originate from an adult in good health.

The CDR3 nucleotides read TGTGCCAGCAGAAACGGTGGCCTCTACCCCCTCCACTTT. Its translation: CASRNGGLYPLHF. This chain joins TRBV28 and TRBJ1-6; no clear D. The CDR3 contains 13 residues. Looked up from germline, CDR1 is MDHEN and CDR2 is SYDVKM. Trimming removed 6 bases at V and 13 bases at J, with 16 bases between.

CDR3 sequence: CSVDPGQGAYGYTF. The CDR3 DNA reads TGCAGCGTTGACCCGGGACAGGGGGCTTATGGCTACACCTTC. The chain has TRBV29-1 and TRBJ1-2; 12 positions match TRBD1. V shed 3 bases, J shed 5 bases, and the junction held 4 bases outside the gene matches. The germline V gene encodes CDR1 SQVTM and CDR2 ANQGSEA. CDR3 length: 14 residues.

The rearrangement uses TRBV7-2 and TRBJ2-3; TRBD2 matches at 12 bases. The CDR3 is made up of 17 amino acids. With 6 bases clipped from V and 4 bases from J, the junction kept 11 bases outside the gene matches. In germline, CDR1 is SGHTA, CDR2 FQGNSA. The CDR3 loop reads CASRVMTSGSPADTQYF. CDR3 nucleotide sequence: TGTGCCAGCAGGGTAATGACTAGCGGGAGCCCCGCAGATACGCAGTATTTT.

This chain connects TRBV10-3 to TRBJ1-2, with 8 bases aligning to TRBD1. The CDR3 is made up of 14 amino acids. In germline, CDR1 is ENHRY, CDR2 SYGVKD. The V gene end was trimmed by 3 bases and the J gene end by 6 bases; junction bases not matched to a gene: 6. This CDR3 reads CAISDPDREDGYTF. The CDR3 DNA is TGTGCCATCAGTGACCCGGACAGGGAGGATGGCTACACCTTC.

The genes are TRBV6-1 and TRBJ2-7; TRBD1 matches 9 bases. CDR3 length equals 15 residues. V shed 2 bases and J 2 bases; nucleotides not matched to a gene: 4. Germline CDR1 reads MNHNS; CDR2 reads SASEGT. The CDR3 nucleotides are TGTGCCAGCAGTGAACCGGGACAGGGCACCTACGAGCAGTACTTC. This codes for CASSEPGQGTYEQYF.

Remarks on this clone: Other DNA sequences in the sample encode the same CDR3. This chain uses TRBV10-3 with TRBJ1-5; a weak D match, TRBD1 (6 bases). Trimming removed 10 bases at V and 5 bases at J, with 12 bases between. CDR1 is ENHRY and CDR2 is SYGVKD in the germline V gene. This CDR3 is 12 amino acids long. The CDR3 DNA reads as TGTGCCACCAGGGGAGGCGATCAGCCCCAGCATTTT. It encodes CATRGGDQPQHF.

V gene TRBV18 combines with J gene TRBJ1-1; TRBD1 matches at 9 bases. Germline V gene lookup returns CDR1 KGHSH and CDR2 LQKENI. This CDR3 has 15 residues. The V segment lost 3 bases and the J segment 5 bases; nucleotides outside the gene matches: 7. The CDR3 DNA is TGTGCCAGCTCACCTGCCGGACAGGGGTTGACTGAAGCTTTCTTT. It translates to CASSPAGQGLTEAFF.

This chain joins TRBV6-5 and TRBJ1-3, with TRBD1 as a possible D gene (5 bases). The length of the CDR3 is 14 residues. The germline CDR1 and CDR2 sequences are MNHEY and SVGAGI. The V gene lost 6 bases and the J gene lost 0 bases, with 9 bases spanning the gap. CDR3 sequence: CASSGGGSGNTIYF. The CDR3 DNA follows: TGTGCCAGCAGCGGGGGAGGCTCTGGAAACACCATATATTTT.

The rearrangement joins TRBV6-5 to TRBJ2-2; 7 bases map to TRBD2. This CDR3 comprises 13 residues. The V gene end was trimmed by 11 bases and the J gene end by 7 bases; junction bases not matched to a gene: 10. Germline V gene data show CDR1 as MNHEY and CDR2 as SVGAGI. Here the CDR3 DNA reads TGTGCCGTCAGGGAGGGCCTAATCGGGGAGCTGTTTTTT. Amino acids: CAVREGLIGELFF.

The rearrangement links TRBV27 to TRBJ1-5; D not resolved. The V end was cut by 3 bases, the J end by 1 base, with 10 bases between. The CDR3 consists of 15 residues. In germline, CDR1 is MNHEY, CDR2 SMNVEV (reference sequence). CDR3 amino acids: CASSFGSPSNQPQHF. The CDR3 DNA reads as TGTGCCAGCAGTTTTGGGAGCCCGAGCAATCAGCCCCAGCATTTT.

V gene TRBV7-3 combines with J gene TRBJ2-2; 8 bases align to TRBD1. The germline V gene encodes CDR1 SGHTA and CDR2 FQGTGA. CDR3 length: 15 amino acids. V trimming: 5 bases; J trimming: 3 bases; junction bases outside the gene matches: 5. CDR3 region: CASSRTGSDTGELFF. In nucleotides, the CDR3 is TGTGCCAGCAGCCGGACAGGGAGCGACACCGGGGAGCTGTTTTTT.

The chain combines TRBV6-6 with TRBJ1-2, with D maybe TRBD1 (5 bases). V dropped 5 bases and J dropped 3 bases, with 10 bases sitting between them. The CDR3 covers 13 residues. Looked up from germline, CDR1 is MNHNY and CDR2 is SVGAGI (reference sequence). The CDR3 loop reads CASSPGTDYGYTF. CDR3 sequence (DNA): TGTGCCAGCAGTCCCGGGACGGACTATGGCTACACCTTC.

V gene TRBV19 combines with J gene TRBJ1-2, with 9 bases matching TRBD1. V shed 5 bases, J shed 8 bases, and the junction held 6 bases outside the gene matches. Germline V gene data show CDR1 as LNHDA and CDR2 as SQIVND (reference sequence). This CDR3 is 13 amino acids long. The CDR3: CASSGGQGSGYTF. The CDR3 DNA sequence: TGTGCCAGTAGTGGGGGACAGGGAAGCGGCTACACCTTC.

This clone was seen just once. Germline and junction disagree at one end, which may indicate a read error. The V gene is TRBV12-3 or TRBV12-4, the J gene TRBJ1-6, with D possibly matching TRBD1 (6 bases). The CDR3 sequence is 11 residues long. The CDR3 bases are TGTGCCAGCAGTTCCGCGGACAGCGTCGTCTTT. Translation: CASSSADSVVF.

In its sample, this clone was seen once. The gene calls are TRBV5-6 and TRBJ2-1; 12 bases fit TRBD1. The germline V gene has CDR1 SGHDT and CDR2 YYEEEE. The CDR3 contains 14 residues. Trimming at V came to 3 bases and at J to 9 bases, leaving 4 bases not matched to a gene. Written as DNA, the CDR3 is TGTGCCAGCAGCTGGGACAGGGGGCTAGGTGAGCAGTTCTTC. Its protein product is CASSWDRGLGEQFF.

The rearrangement uses TRBV19 and TRBJ2-3; D gene unclear. The CDR3 is made up of 15 amino acids. Trimming shortened V by 3 bases and J by 1 base, and 11 bases separated the two germline ends. Germline CDR1 is LNHDA and CDR2 is SQIVND (reference sequence). In DNA form, the CDR3 reads TGTGCCAGTAGTATTATGGCACAACGCACAGATACGCAGTATTTT. Its translation is CASSIMAQRTDTQYF.

The rearrangement joins TRBV28 to TRBJ1-2; D remains unclear. The V gene's germline CDR1 is MDHEN and CDR2 SYDVKM. V dropped 3 bases and J dropped 1 base, with 6 bases sitting between them. The CDR3 has 13 residues. Here the CDR3 DNA reads TGTGCCAGCAGTTTCCGAGTTAACTATGGCTACACCTTC. Encoded protein: CASSFRVNYGYTF.

The chain links TRBV7-3 to TRBJ2-2, with 12 bases lining up with TRBD2. This CDR3 contains 15 residues. V shed 3 bases and J 6 bases; nucleotides not matched to a gene: 2. Germline CDR1 is SGHTA and CDR2 is FQGTGA. This CDR3 reads CASSLTSGSAGELFF. CDR3 sequence (DNA): TGTGCCAGCAGCTTGACTAGCGGGAGTGCCGGGGAGCTGTTTTTT.

This chain links TRBV28 with TRBJ1-1, with D uncertain. Trimming shortened V by 7 bases and J by 5 bases, and 11 bases separated the two germline ends. There are 12 residues in the CDR3. CDR1 is MDHEN, CDR2 SYDVKM, per germline. The CDR3: CASNVGVTEAFF. The DNA for the CDR3 is TGTGCCAGCAACGTCGGGGTAACTGAAGCTTTCTTT.

This clone was observed once. The chain couples TRBV9 to TRBJ2-7, with 7 bases lining up with TRBD1. V lost 2 bases to trimming and J lost 8 bases; unmatched junction nucleotides: 16. The CDR3 is made up of 16 amino acids. Germline lookup yields CDR1 SGDLS and CDR2 YYNGEE. CDR3 in amino acids: CASSVRDSFPGVKQYF. The CDR3, as DNA: TGTGCCAGCAGCGTCCGGGACAGCTTCCCCGGAGTGAAGCAGTACTTC.

This clone was observed a handful of times. The chain couples TRBV28 to TRBJ2-3; TRBD2 aligns across 11 bases. The V segment lost 3 bases and the J segment 12 bases; nucleotides outside the gene matches: 11. CDR1 and CDR2 from the germline V gene are MDHEN and SYDVKM. The CDR3 runs 15 residues. CDR3 sequence reads: CASSFLTSGIGKQYF. DNA of the CDR3: TGTGCCAGCAGTTTCCTGACTAGCGGGATTGGCAAACAGTATTTT. The whole variable domain, filled in from reference TRBV28 and TRBJ2-3, reads DVKVTQSSRYLVKRTGEKVFLECVQDMDHENMFWYRQDPGLGLRLIYFSYDVKMKEKGDIPEGYSVSREKKERFSLILESASTNQTSMYLCASSFLTSGIGKQYFGPGTRLTVL.

Only a few counts were recorded for this clone. This rearrangement joins TRBV5-1 to TRBJ2-7; D is perhaps TRBD1 (6 bases). Germline loops: CDR1 SGHRS, CDR2 YFSETQ. The CDR3 totals 12 residues. With 3 bases removed from V and 6 bases from J, the gap between germline ends came to 10 bases. The CDR3 loop reads CASSSQGSEQYF. Written as DNA, the CDR3 is TGCGCCAGCAGCTCACAGGGCTCCGAGCAGTACTTC.

The gene calls are TRBV19 and TRBJ1-1, with D perhaps matching TRBD1 (5 bases). Germline CDR1 reads LNHDA; CDR2 reads SQIVND (reference sequence). The V and J ends lost 7 bases and 2 bases respectively, with 17 bases between them. This CDR3 is built from 15 residues. This chain's CDR3 is CASKGVLTANTEAFF. In DNA form, the CDR3 reads TGTGCCAGTAAAGGGGTTCTGACGGCTAACACTGAAGCTTTCTTT. Based on the CDR3 plus reference TRBV19 and TRBJ1-1, the full variable domain is DGGITQSPKYLFRKEGQNVTLSCEQNLNHDAMYWYRQDPGQGLRLIYYSQIVNDFQKGDIAEGYSVSREKKESFPLTVTSAQKNPTAFYLCASKGVLTANTEAFFGQGTRLTVV.

V usage is TRBV5-4 and J usage is TRBJ1-2, with 7 positions matching TRBD1. Germline V lookup: CDR1 SGHNT, CDR2 YYREEE (reference sequence). The J segment lost 5 bases and the V segment lost 6 bases, leaving 7 bases of the junction unmatched. CDR3 length: 13 residues. CDR3 in DNA: TGTGCCAGCACCGGGACAGATACTTATGGCTACACCTTC. Translation: CASTGTDTYGYTF.

V and J are TRBV7-8 and TRBJ2-7; 10 nucleotides match TRBD2. Germline CDR1 reads SGHVS; CDR2 reads FQNEAQ. V shed 1 base, J shed 6 bases, and the junction held 3 bases outside the gene matches. The CDR3 loop spans 14 amino acids. In DNA form, the CDR3 reads TGTGCCAGCAGCTTAGTAGCGGGAGGATCCGAGCAGTACTTC. Translated, it gives CASSLVAGGSEQYF.

CDR3 sequence (DNA): TGTGCCAGCAGCTCTCAGGGGGAGAGCAATCAGCCCCAGCATTTT. Protein product: CASSSQGESNQPQHF. The gene calls are TRBV7-2 and TRBJ1-5; 7 positions agree with TRBD1. In germline, CDR1 is SGHTA, CDR2 FQGNSA. CDR3 length: 15 amino acids. Trimming removed 4 bases from V and 1 base from J; junction bases left unmatched: 4.

The chain uses TRBV4-3 and TRBJ1-1; no reliable D call. Looked up from germline, CDR1 is LGHNA and CDR2 is YSLEER. This CDR3 spans 14 amino acids. V was pared by 6 bases and J by 3 bases, with 14 bases between. The CDR3 sequence is CASSRTDLHTEAFF. In nucleotides, the CDR3 is TGCGCCAGCAGTCGAACAGACCTGCACACTGAAGCTTTCTTT.

The chain combines TRBV4-3 with TRBJ2-1, with D possibly TRBD2 on 5 matching bases. Germline-derived CDR1 and CDR2 are LGHNA and YSLEER. The germline V and J ends were trimmed by 0 bases and 0 bases, with 15 bases remaining between them. CDR3 length equals 18 residues. The CDR3 loop is CASSQDSGRADSYNEQFF. The CDR3 DNA sequence: TGCGCCAGCAGCCAAGATTCCGGGCGGGCAGACTCCTACAATGAGCAGTTCTTC.